Following are 30 T cell receptor beta chains from one sample sequenced in a study of blood T cell repertoires in COVID-19. Assay used: immunoSEQ multiplex PCR; TCRdb lists only in-frame clones, some missing. In the table there are some 170,000 clones, 81% of which are singletons. Source material: peripheral blood. The receptor source for this set is a man aged 55 to 69 with active or convalescent COVID-19.

The chain couples TRBV7-3 to TRBJ2-2, with 9 bases fitting TRBD2. Germline-derived CDR1 and CDR2 are SGHTA and FQGTGA. The J segment lost 1 base and the V segment lost 5 bases, leaving 5 bases of the junction unmatched. The CDR3 length is 16 residues. This CDR3 is CASSPQLAGNTGELFF. CDR3 coding DNA: TGTGCCAGCAGCCCCCAACTAGCGGGGAACACCGGGGAGCTGTTTTTT.

The rearrangement joins TRBV19 to TRBJ1-4, with D possibly matching TRBD1 (5 bases). V was cut by 5 bases and J by 6 bases, with 13 bases left in between. Per germline, CDR1 LNHDA and CDR2 SQIVND (reference sequence). The CDR3 is 14 residues long. The CDR3 sequence: CASSVRTQYEKLFF. The CDR3 region has the DNA TGTGCCAGTAGTGTGAGGACACAATATGAAAAACTGTTTTTT.

The rearrangement uses TRBV10-1 and TRBJ2-7; tentatively, D is TRBD2 (6 bases). Deletions cut 3 bases from V and 2 bases from J, with 14 bases between. Germline-derived CDR1 and CDR2 are WNHNN and SYGVQD (reference sequence). CDR3 length: 15 residues. CDR3 protein: CASSDGRRGAYEQYF. In DNA, the CDR3 is TGCGCCAGCAGTGATGGACGGCGGGGAGCCTACGAGCAGTACTTC.

The V and J genes are TRBV4-1 and TRBJ2-5, with 12 bases identical to TRBD1. V trimming: 1 base; J trimming: 4 bases; junction bases outside the gene matches: 10. The CDR3 loop spans 18 amino acids. Germline CDR1 is MGHRA and CDR2 is YSYEKL. CDR3 loop: CASSQAPGDRGRRETQYF. The CDR3 nucleotides read TGCGCCAGCAGCCAAGCCCCGGGGGACAGGGGGCGGCGAGAGACCCAGTACTTC.

V usage is TRBV18 and J usage is TRBJ2-3; 8 bases agree with TRBD2. CDR3 length equals 12 residues. The V gene end was trimmed by 3 bases and the J gene end by 7 bases; junction bases not matched to a gene: 0. From germline, CDR1 is KGHSH and CDR2 LQKENI. CDR3 region: CASSPSGNTQYF. The CDR3 DNA is TGTGCCAGCTCACCTAGCGGGAATACGCAGTATTTT.

This chain joins TRBV5-1 and TRBJ1-3, with D possibly TRBD1 on 6 matching bases. Germline V gene data show CDR1 as SGHRS and CDR2 as YFSETQ. Trimming shortened V by 1 base and J by 4 bases, and 15 bases separated the two germline ends. The CDR3 consists of 16 residues. In DNA, the CDR3 is TGCGCCAGCAGCTTGTTATCACAGGGTTCGGGAAACACCATATATTTT. It yields the protein CASSLLSQGSGNTIYF.

The V call is TRBV5-1, the J call TRBJ2-1; D unresolved. V lost 4 bases and J 4 bases, leaving 9 bases between the germline ends. This CDR3 has 13 residues. Looked up from germline, CDR1 is SGHRS and CDR2 is YFSETQ. The CDR3 loop reads CASSSTDYNEQFF. In nucleotides, the CDR3 is TGCGCCAGCAGCAGCACAGATTACAATGAGCAGTTCTTC.

The rearrangement uses TRBV5-1 and TRBJ1-5; the match to TRBD1 covers 7 bases. The J segment lost 1 base and the V segment lost 4 bases, leaving 2 bases of the junction unmatched. In germline, CDR1 is SGHRS, CDR2 YFSETQ. This CDR3 has 14 residues. The CDR3 sequence is CASSLQGSNQPQHF. In DNA, the CDR3 is TGCGCCAGCAGCCTACAGGGGAGCAATCAGCCCCAGCATTTT.

This rearrangement joins TRBV9 to TRBJ2-5; a possible D gene is TRBD1 (6 bases). Germline V CDR1 and CDR2: SGDLS, YYNGEE. The V and J ends lost 0 bases and 2 bases respectively, with 14 bases between them. This CDR3 is built from 16 residues. The CDR3 loop is CASSVDQRGWQETQYF. The CDR3 nucleotides read TGTGCCAGCAGCGTAGATCAGAGGGGGTGGCAAGAGACCCAGTACTTC.

This sequence joins TRBV7-9 and TRBJ2-3; D is perhaps TRBD1 (6 bases). Trimming stripped 5 bases from V and 1 base from J, with 19 bases between. The CDR3 has 17 residues. In germline, CDR1 is SEHNR, CDR2 FQNEAQ (reference sequence). The CDR3: CASSTKTGLEGTDTQYF. In DNA form, the CDR3 reads TGTGCCAGCAGCACCAAAACAGGGTTGGAGGGCACAGATACGCAGTATTTT. Full variable domain (rest looked up from reference TRBV7-9 and TRBJ2-3): DTGVSQNPRHKITKRGQNVTFRCDPISEHNRLYWYRQTLGQGPEFLTYFQNEAQLEKSRLLSDRFSAERPKGSFSTLEIQRTEQGDSAMYLCASSTKTGLEGTDTQYFGPGTRLTVL.

This clone was observed once. The chain combines TRBV7-2 with TRBJ2-3, with TRBD2 matching over 7 bases. CDR1 SGHTA and CDR2 FQGNSA come from the germline V gene. V lost 3 bases and J lost 0; bases outside the gene matches: 3. This CDR3 has 15 residues. CDR3: CASSFPGLSTDTQYF. CDR3 in DNA: TGTGCCAGCAGCTTTCCGGGACTAAGCACAGATACGCAGTATTTT. The variable domain in full, completed from reference TRBV7-2 and TRBJ2-3, reads GAGVSQSPSNKVTEKGKDVELRCDPISGHTALYWYRQSLGQGLEFLIYFQGNSAPDKSGLPSDRFSAERTGGSVSTLTIQRTQQEDSAVYLCASSFPGLSTDTQYFGPGTRLTVL.

The rearrangement uses TRBV19 and TRBJ2-5, with TRBD2 matching 7 bases. Trimming cost V 2 bases and J 5 bases; bases outside gene matches: 2. Germline lookup yields CDR1 LNHDA and CDR2 SQIVND (reference sequence). The CDR3 runs to 13 residues. Written as DNA, the CDR3 is TGTGCCAGTAGTATAATCGGGGGGGAGACCCAGTACTTC. Its translation is CASSIIGGETQYF.

The CDR3 region is CATSPGGTGANVLTF. The DNA of the CDR3 is TGTGCCACCAGTCCCGGGGGTACTGGGGCCAACGTCCTGACTTTC. The chain links TRBV24-1 to TRBJ2-6, with D possibly matching TRBD2 (6 bases). The V and J ends lost 6 bases and 2 bases respectively, with 10 bases between them. This CDR3 comprises 15 residues. Germline CDR1 and CDR2: KGHDR and SFDVKD.

V and J are TRBV9 and TRBJ1-3; D is possibly TRBD1 (6 bases). CDR1 and CDR2 from the germline V gene are SGDLS and YYNGEE. Trimming removed 0 bases from V and 3 bases from J, with 13 bases in between. This CDR3 comprises 16 residues. The CDR3 loop is CASSVGQAGVGNTIYF. In DNA form, the CDR3 reads TGTGCCAGCAGCGTAGGCCAGGCAGGGGTTGGAAACACCATATATTTT.

The chain is built from TRBV18 and TRBJ1-3; no firm D call. The CDR3 consists of 13 residues. Germline V gene sequence: CDR1 KGHSH, CDR2 LQKENI. Trimming stripped 7 bases from V and 4 bases from J, with 11 bases between. In nucleotides, the CDR3 is TGTGCCAGCTTGGCGGGGTACGGAAACACCATATATTTT. It yields the protein CASLAGYGNTIYF.

This clone was seen more than once but under ten times. V and J are TRBV4-1 and TRBJ1-6; no definite D call. The germline gives CDR1 MGHRA, CDR2 YSYEKL. The length of the CDR3 is 12 residues. The germline V and J ends were trimmed by 4 bases and 8 bases, with 6 bases remaining between them. The CDR3 DNA sequence: TGCGCCAGCAGCCTCCTCGATTCACCCCTCCACTTT. Protein product: CASSLLDSPLHF.

V gene TRBV5-1 combines with J gene TRBJ2-1; 7 bases match TRBD2. This CDR3 has 16 residues. Germline CDR1 and CDR2: SGHRS and YFSETQ. V dropped 0 bases and J dropped 7; count of bases not matched to a gene: 10. The CDR3 bases are TGCGCCAGCAGCTTGGCTTTGGGCGGGAGATCGAATGAGCAGTTCTTC. It is translated as CASSLALGGRSNEQFF.

The chain links TRBV5-1 to TRBJ2-7; D might be TRBD1 (6 bases). The CDR3 extends over 13 amino acids. Trimming left V 2 bases short and J 6 bases short, with 12 bases between. Germline-derived CDR1 and CDR2 are SGHRS and YFSETQ. The CDR3 bases are TGCGCCAGCAGCTTCCAGGGGTCTCGCGAGCAGTACTTC. Translation: CASSFQGSREQYF.

The V gene is TRBV3-1 (or the pseudogene TRBV3-2), the J gene TRBJ2-3; 12 bases are shared with TRBD2. The CDR3 consists of 19 residues. Looked up from germline, CDR1 is LGHDT and CDR2 is YNNKEL (reference sequence). The V gene end was trimmed by 2 bases and the J gene end by 0 bases; junction bases not matched to a gene: 9. CDR3 region: CASSQYTSGRLVSTDTQYF. CDR3 DNA: TGTGCCAGCAGCCAATACACTAGCGGGAGGTTAGTGAGCACAGATACGCAGTATTTT.

The rearrangement links TRBV2 to TRBJ2-7; 11 nucleotides agree with TRBD2. The J segment lost 2 bases and the V segment lost 3 bases, leaving 3 bases of the junction unmatched. Germline CDR1 reads SNHLY; CDR2 reads FYNNEI. The CDR3 consists of 15 residues. The CDR3 protein is CASSDDSGGAYEQYF. Here the CDR3 DNA reads TGTGCCAGCAGTGATGATAGCGGGGGGGCCTACGAGCAGTACTTC.

The chain links TRBV12-3 or TRBV12-4 to TRBJ1-2, with D unclear. V was trimmed by 8 bases and J by 8 bases, leaving 9 bases between them. This CDR3 spans 10 amino acids. CDR3 protein: CASGRGGYTF. In DNA form, the CDR3 reads TGTGCCAGCGGTCGGGGAGGCTACACCTTC.

The genes are TRBV19 and TRBJ2-2; weak D call: TRBD2 (5 bases). In germline, CDR1 is LNHDA, CDR2 SQIVND (reference sequence). V was cut by 1 base and J by 7 bases, with 7 bases left in between. This CDR3 region has 13 residues. The CDR3 region has the DNA TGTGCCAGTAGTATAGCCGGGGTCGGGGAGCTGTTTTTT. This gives the protein CASSIAGVGELFF.

This chain joins TRBV11-2 and TRBJ2-3; the D gene is possibly TRBD2 (7 bases). V was clipped by 1 base and J by 3 bases, with 17 bases between them. CDR1 and CDR2 from the germline V gene are SGHAT and FQNNGV. CDR3 length: 17 amino acids. CDR3 sequence (DNA): TGTGCCAGCAGCTTAGTACCTCGGGGGGCCAATACAGATACGCAGTATTTT. It yields the protein CASSLVPRGANTDTQYF.

This clone showed up just a few times. CDR3 coding DNA: TGTGCCAGCAGTTCGACCGGGACAGGGGGCTTGATGAACACTGAAGCTTTCTTT. Translation gives CASSSTGTGGLMNTEAFF. J is TRBJ1-1 and V is TRBV28; 12 positions agree with TRBD1. Trimming cost V 4 bases and J 0 bases; bases outside gene matches: 9. The germline V gene encodes CDR1 MDHEN and CDR2 SYDVKM. The CDR3 has 18 residues.

Remarks on this clone: Different DNA sequences within this sample yield the same CDR3. The rearrangement links TRBV5-4 to TRBJ2-5, with 8 positions matching TRBD2. The CDR3 is 14 residues long. With 4 bases clipped from V and 4 bases from J, the junction kept 6 bases outside the gene matches. Germline V gene data show CDR1 as SGHNT and CDR2 as YYREEE (reference sequence). Here the CDR3 DNA reads TGTGCCAGCAGCCCGGGGGGGCGCGTAGAGACCCAGTACTTC. Translation: CASSPGGRVETQYF.

The chain uses TRBV5-4 and TRBJ2-1; perhaps TRBD2 as D (6 bases). V lost 4 bases and J lost 7, with 18 bases in between. There are 15 residues in the CDR3. Germline V gene data show CDR1 as SGHNT and CDR2 as YYREEE (reference sequence). DNA for the CDR3: TGTGCCAGCAGCCCAAGGGACTCCCGAGGTAATGAGCAGTTCTTC. Translating gives CASSPRDSRGNEQFF.

The V gene is TRBV16, the J gene TRBJ1-3; no reliable D call. Trimming took off 4 bases at V and 4 bases at J, with 11 bases between the two ends. This CDR3 is built from 14 residues. CDR1 and CDR2 from the germline V gene are KGHSY and FQNENV. This CDR3 reads CASSPPMRGNTIYF. The CDR3 bases are TGTGCCAGCAGCCCACCCATGAGGGGAAACACCATATATTTT. The full variable domain, in which reference TRBV16 and TRBJ1-3 provide the parts outside the CDR3, is GEEVAQTPKHLVRGEGQKAKLYCAPIKGHSYVFWYQQVLKNEFKFLISFQNENVFDETGMPKERFSAKCLPNSPCSLEIQATKLEDSAVYFCASSPPMRGNTIYFGEGSWLTVV.

The rearrangement joins TRBV5-6 to TRBJ2-5, with a tentative D call TRBD1 (5 bases). The germline V and J ends were trimmed by 0 bases and 2 bases, with 8 bases remaining between them. The germline V gene encodes CDR1 SGHDT and CDR2 YYEEEE. This CDR3 is built from 14 residues. The chain's CDR3 is CASSLGGGQETQYF. The CDR3 DNA sequence: TGTGCCAGCAGCTTGGGGGGCGGACAAGAGACCCAGTACTTC.

Worth noting for this clone: Distinct nucleotide sequences in the sample also encode this CDR3. This sequence joins TRBV5-1 and TRBJ1-2; 7 bases are shared with TRBD1. Germline loops: CDR1 SGHRS, CDR2 YFSETQ. Trimming removed 0 bases from V and 4 bases from J; junction bases left unmatched: 3. This CDR3 contains 14 residues. In DNA, the CDR3 is TGCGCCAGCAGCTTGGATGCAGGGGGCTATGGCTACACCTTC. Its protein is CASSLDAGGYGYTF.

CDR3 DNA sequence: TGTGCCAGCAGCCTTCAAGAGGATTACTATGGCTACACCTTC. Its translation is CASSLQEDYYGYTF. V is TRBV7-2 and J is TRBJ1-2, with no clear D. Trimming removed 5 bases from V and 3 bases from J, with 13 bases in between. CDR3 length equals 14 residues. Germline CDR1 and CDR2: SGHTA and FQGNSA.